The sequence of this TCR beta chain was determined in a study of lymphopenia after photon versus proton radiotherapy. Study-wide results and limits: After lymphocyte nadir, photon-treated repertoires showed oligoclonal expansion, especially CD8+ Temra. Proton therapy kept repertoires fairly stable, unlike photons, which gained effector/memory cells.

Here immunoSEQ multiplex PCR was the method, and the copy in TCRdb shows in-frame clones only, minus some. Of around 150,000 clones in the sample, approximately 91% are singletons; the top ten hold about 4.7%. To note about this clone: Its antigen is as yet unknown.

The germline CDR1 and CDR2 sequences are ENHRY and SYGVKD. The CDR3 consists of 17 residues. V lost 0 bases to trimming and J lost 2 bases; unmatched junction nucleotides: 10. This specimen consisted of peripheral blood, obtained from a patient treated with photon-based radiotherapy. The origin of this receptor is a man aged 50 to 59 with gastric cancer. The chain employs TRBV10-3 and TRBJ2-7; TRBD1 matches 7 bases. The CDR3 bases are TGTGCCATCAGTGAGTCAGGGCAGGGGGATTACCCCTACGAGCAGTACTTC. Translated: CAISESGQGDYPYEQYF.